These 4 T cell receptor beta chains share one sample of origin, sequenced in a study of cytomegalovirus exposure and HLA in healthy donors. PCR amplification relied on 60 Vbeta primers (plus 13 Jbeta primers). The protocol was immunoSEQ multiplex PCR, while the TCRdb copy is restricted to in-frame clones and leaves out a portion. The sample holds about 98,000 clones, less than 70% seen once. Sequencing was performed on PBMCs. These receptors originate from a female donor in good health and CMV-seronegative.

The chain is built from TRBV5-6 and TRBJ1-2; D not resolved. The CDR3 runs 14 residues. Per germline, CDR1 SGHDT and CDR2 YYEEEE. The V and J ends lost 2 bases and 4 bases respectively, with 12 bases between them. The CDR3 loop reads CASSFQRELYGYTF. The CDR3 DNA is TGTGCCAGCAGCTTCCAGAGGGAGCTCTATGGCTACACCTTC.

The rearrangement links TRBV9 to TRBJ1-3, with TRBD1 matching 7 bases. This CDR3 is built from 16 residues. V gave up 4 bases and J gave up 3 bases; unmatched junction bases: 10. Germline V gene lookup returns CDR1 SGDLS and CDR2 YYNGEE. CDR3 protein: CASSIRQGTSGNTIYF. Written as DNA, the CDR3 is TGTGCCAGCAGCATCCGACAGGGTACTAGTGGAAACACCATATATTTT.

CDR3 bases: TGCGCCAGCAGCCAAGGGGTAGGGGCCTACGAGCAGTACTTC. It encodes CASSQGVGAYEQYF. This sequence joins TRBV4-3 and TRBJ2-7; tentative D call: TRBD1 (5 bases). The CDR3 totals 14 residues. Germline V gene sequence: CDR1 LGHNA, CDR2 YSLEER. V was pared by 1 base and J by 2 bases, with 9 bases between.

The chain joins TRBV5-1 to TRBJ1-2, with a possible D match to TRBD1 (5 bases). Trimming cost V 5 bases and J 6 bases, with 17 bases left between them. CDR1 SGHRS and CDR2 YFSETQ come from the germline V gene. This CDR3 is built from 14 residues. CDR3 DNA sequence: TGCGCCAGCAGGCCGGGACTGGGGGAGAATGGCTACACCTTC. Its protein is CASRPGLGENGYTF.